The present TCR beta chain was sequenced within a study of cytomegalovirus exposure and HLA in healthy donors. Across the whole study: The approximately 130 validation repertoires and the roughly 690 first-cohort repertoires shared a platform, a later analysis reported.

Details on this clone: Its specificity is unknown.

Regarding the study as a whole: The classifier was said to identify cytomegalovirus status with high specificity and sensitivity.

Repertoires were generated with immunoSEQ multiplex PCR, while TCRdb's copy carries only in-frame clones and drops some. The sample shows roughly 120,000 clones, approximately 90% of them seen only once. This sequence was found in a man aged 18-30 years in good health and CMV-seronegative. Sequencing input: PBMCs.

CDR3 sequence: CASSLGLQNSYNEQFF. CDR3 in DNA: TGCGCCAGCAGCTTGGGGTTGCAGAACTCCTACAATGAGCAGTTCTTC. V gene TRBV5-1 combines with J gene TRBJ2-1; D gene ambiguous. V was shortened by 0 bases and J by 0 bases, with 10 bases between the two germline ends. The germline CDR1 and CDR2 sequences are SGHRS and YFSETQ. This CDR3 is built from 16 residues.